The T cell receptor beta chain under discussion was sequenced for a study of blood T cell repertoires in COVID-19. Some clones are missing from TCRdb's copy, which holds only in-frame ones; the method was immunoSEQ multiplex PCR. The sample consists of approximately 350,000 clones, about 90% of them appearing once. The CDR3 totals 14 residues. Germline-derived CDR1 and CDR2 are SNHLY and FYNNEI. Unmatched junction bases numbered 7, after V lost 7 bases and J lost 7 bases. The sequence came from a woman in her twenties or thirties who had recovered from COVID-19. This chain joins TRBV2 and TRBJ2-7; 13 positions agree with TRBD2. Sequences were obtained from PBMCs or T cells enriched from blood (not recorded which). The CDR3 DNA is TGTGCCAGCATTAGACTAGCGGGGGGAATTGAGCAGTACTTC. Translation gives CASIRLAGGIEQYF.